The rows below give T cell receptor beta chains drawn from one sample of a study of blood T cells in healthy people across ages. One entry per CDR3 protein, called by TCRdb with MiXCR from the 5' RACE reads. The table shows 600,000 to 850,000 distinct CDR3 sequences, with roughly 41% occurring only once. The material sequenced was blood. These receptors came from a woman aged 60-75 years in good health. Each CDR3 is given without its conserved first and last residue. Each record gives: V gene, J gene, CDR3 protein.

V: TRBV24-1
J: TRBJ2-1
CDR3: ATSDASSGGAYNEQF

V: TRBV4-1
J: TRBJ2-5
CDR3: AGSQDAGEETQY

V: TRBV29-1
J: TRBJ2-5
CDR3: SVAGSGQETQY

V: TRBV27
J: TRBJ1-6
CDR3: ASSFVRDRASPLH

V: TRBV7-9
J: TRBJ2-7
CDR3: ASSTDRVNSYERY

V: TRBV10-3
J: TRBJ2-3
CDR3: AISEGRGGPDTQY

V: TRBV7-2
J: TRBJ2-3
CDR3: ASSPNWGGPTDTQY

V: TRBV12-3/TRBV12-4
J: TRBJ1-5
CDR3: ASSTAYSNQPQH

V: TRBV20-1
J: TRBJ2-7
CDR3: SASGVDEQY

V: TRBV12-3/TRBV12-4
J: -
CDR3: ASSPGTARRTQY

V: TRBV7-9
J: TRBJ2-1
CDR3: ASNPRGEGNEQF

V: TRBV5-1
J: TRBJ2-1
CDR3: ASSLSGDEYNEQF

V: TRBV6-1
J: TRBJ1-2
CDR3: ASSDNGGYGYT

V: TRBV6-2/TRBV6-3
J: TRBJ2-5
CDR3: ASSYGSGGTPTQETQY

V: TRBV12-3/TRBV12-4
J: TRBJ2-5
CDR3: ASSLMGKETQY

V: TRBV4-2
J: TRBJ2-5
CDR3: ASSQDGGQGWETQY

V: TRBV9
J: TRBJ2-7
CDR3: ASSPTGSSYEQY

V: TRBV20-1
J: TRBJ2-1
CDR3: SANHYNEQF

V: TRBV29-1
J: TRBJ2-7
CDR3: SVDEGLRNEQY

V: TRBV28
J: TRBJ2-7
CDR3: ASGRPGQGVREQY

V: TRBV11-2
J: TRBJ2-5
CDR3: ASSFKWGLRQGGEETQY

V: TRBV7-3
J: TRBJ2-7
CDR3: ASSLGAGDSYEQY

V: TRBV6-2/TRBV6-3
J: TRBJ1-2
CDR3: ASTQGLGGYT

V: TRBV7-6
J: TRBJ2-7
CDR3: ASSLMDGKYEQY

V: TRBV2
J: TRBJ2-3
CDR3: ASSRDGSSTDTQY

V: TRBV20-1
J: TRBJ2-7
CDR3: SARDRKGLPSQQY

V: TRBV29-1
J: TRBJ2-1
CDR3: SAGGSSYNEQF

V: TRBV27
J: TRBJ1-2
CDR3: ASSLGPSYGYT

V: TRBV7-2
J: TRBJ2-7
CDR3: ASSLIGRPAAYEQY

V: TRBV3-1
J: TRBJ2-1
CDR3: ASSQVKAGGNNEQF

V: TRBV5-1
J: TRBJ2-3
CDR3: ASSNRGNPDTQY

V: TRBV29-1
J: -
CDR3: SVEDRWDRGHETQY

V: TRBV7-9
J: TRBJ2-7
CDR3: ASSRPISGIYEQY

V: TRBV29-1
J: TRBJ2-7
CDR3: SGRTELYEQY

V: TRBV20-1
J: TRBJ1-5
CDR3: GAREREGQPQH

V: TRBV3-1
J: TRBJ1-6
CDR3: ASSQAPGGGRTRSPLH

V: TRBV7-3
J: TRBJ2-5
CDR3: ASSLTGQGKETQY

V: TRBV4-3
J: TRBJ1-2
CDR3: ASSQEEQRGGYT

V: TRBV30
J: TRBJ1-2
CDR3: AWRFRGGGNYGYT

V: TRBV20-1
J: TRBJ1-5
CDR3: SARDVRQPSSNQPQH

V: TRBV12-3/TRBV12-4
J: TRBJ1-6
CDR3: ASSLSLGDSPLH

V: TRBV20-1
J: TRBJ2-1
CDR3: SARVRVGTGGSYNEQF

V: TRBV20-1
J: TRBJ1-2
CDR3: SARGGPGRALVGYT

V: TRBV25-1
J: TRBJ2-7
CDR3: ASSESYEQY

V: TRBV20-1
J: TRBJ1-1
CDR3: SARDLGTEAF

V: TRBV18
J: TRBJ1-1
CDR3: ASSPGRENTEAF

V: TRBV7-2
J: TRBJ2-3
CDR3: ASSHNSGGRDTQY

V: TRBV7-9
J: TRBJ1-5
CDR3: ASSPAGTADNQPQH

V: TRBV18
J: TRBJ2-7
CDR3: ASSQNADSYEQY

V: TRBV5-5
J: TRBJ2-1
CDR3: ASSLGGTLFLEQF

V: TRBV2
J: TRBJ2-7
CDR3: ASSEKDRYQY

V: TRBV7-3
J: TRBJ2-1
CDR3: ASSDGGASYNEQF